A single sample is the source of the 20 T cell receptor beta chains below, sequenced in a study of human T cells and chemical hapten exposure. Time point: patch test 1, 2 weeks after DPC sensitization. Described treatment: therapeutic diphenylcyclopropenone sensitization with weekly scalp DPC. Using its own MiXCR run on the RACE reads, TCRdb lists one record per CDR3 protein. The profile shows around 150,000 distinct CDR3 sequences, more than 12% of them singletons. Source: whole blood, taken in connection with sensitization to the hapten diphenylcyclopropenone (DPC). The receptors were gathered from a woman in her twenties or thirties with alopecia areata. Some clones in this sample may be carry-over from other donors' samples.

This clonotype was detected a few times. The chain uses TRBV3-2 and TRBJ2-7; TRBD1, the table's D call, was not compared with the DNA. TRBV3-2 is marked as a pseudogene. The CDR3 is 16 amino acids. For the CDR3, the DNA is TGTGCCAGCAGCCGTCGGCCCGGGACACCCAATTACGAGCAGTACTTC. Protein product: CASSRRPGTPNYEQYF.

The table lists this clonotype with a few counts. V and J are TRBV29-1 and TRBJ2-7; 8 nucleotides match TRBD1. The germline V gene encodes CDR1 SQVTM and CDR2 ANQGSEA. The CDR3 consists of 14 residues. V lost 1 base, J lost 0 bases, and 2 bases stayed unmatched. CDR3 residues: CSVEGTGSSYEQYF. The CDR3 DNA reads as TGCAGCGTTGAAGGGACAGGGAGCTCCTACGAGCAGTACTTC.

V and J are TRBV25-1 and TRBJ1-2, with D maybe TRBD1 (5 bases). Germline V gene sequence: CDR1 MGHDK, CDR2 SYGVNS. Trimming removed 6 bases at V and 6 bases at J, with 20 bases between. The CDR3 runs 15 residues. The CDR3 protein is CASSAPGSSFDGYTF. As DNA, the CDR3 is TGTGCCAGCAGCGCCCCAGGGAGCTCCTTCGATGGCTACACCTTC.

In this sample, this clonotype turned up many times. This chain joins TRBV2 and TRBJ2-1, with D perhaps TRBD2 (5 bases). This CDR3 spans 14 amino acids. Trimming left V 6 bases short and J 1 base short, with 10 bases between. Germline CDR1 SNHLY, CDR2 FYNNEI. The CDR3 coding sequence is TGTGCCAGCAGCCCTAGGACTTCCTACAATGAGCAGTTCTTC. This gives the protein CASSPRTSYNEQFF. The variable domain in full, completed from reference TRBV2 and TRBJ2-1, reads EPEVTQTPSHQVTQMGQEVILRCVPISNHLYFYWYRQILGQKVEFLVSFYNNEISEKSEIFDDQFSVERPDGSNFTLKIRSTKLEDSAMYFCASSPRTSYNEQFFGPGTRLTVL.

This chain uses TRBV4-3 with TRBJ1-2; no reliable D call. Germline values: CDR1 LGHNA, CDR2 YSLEER. V lost 1 base to trimming and J lost 1 base, with 10 bases between them. The CDR3 covers 15 residues. The CDR3, as DNA: TGCGCCAGCAGCCAAGGAGTAAACCGTAACTATGGCTACACCTTC. Translating gives CASSQGVNRNYGYTF.

A few counts support this clonotype. The V gene is TRBV2, the J gene TRBJ2-3; 8 bases agree with TRBD2. The germline V gene encodes CDR1 SNHLY and CDR2 FYNNEI. Trimming at V came to 8 bases and at J to 6 bases, leaving 10 bases not matched to a gene. This CDR3 is built from 14 residues. CDR3 coding DNA: TGTGCCAGCTCCGTACGGGGGGGCCCGGATACGCAGTATTTT. This encodes CASSVRGGPDTQYF.

The chain has TRBV7-2 and TRBJ2-1; perhaps TRBD2 as D (5 bases). The CDR3 sequence is 15 residues long. Trimming left V 2 bases short and J 7 bases short, with 15 bases between. Germline V CDR1 and CDR2: SGHTA, FQGNSA. The CDR3 sequence: CASSLYRLERNEQFF. CDR3 sequence (DNA): TGTGCCAGCAGCTTATATCGGCTCGAGCGGAATGAGCAGTTCTTC.

The chain employs TRBV6-2 or TRBV6-3 and TRBJ2-1, with D possibly matching TRBD1 (5 bases). CDR1 and CDR2 (germline): MNHEY, SVGEGT. V gave up 7 bases and J gave up 2 bases, with 15 bases separating them. The CDR3 is 15 residues long. The DNA of the CDR3 is TGTGCCAGCACCCCTCGTAGGGGAACCTACAATGAGCAGTTCTTC. Protein product: CASTPRRGTYNEQFF.

A few counts support this clonotype. CDR3 sequence (DNA): TGTGCCAGCCTGGACAGGCGGGGGTTAAAGAACACTGAAGCTTTCTTT. Its translation: CASLDRRGLKNTEAFF. The chain uses TRBV6-2 or TRBV6-3 and TRBJ1-1; 7 nucleotides agree with TRBD1. This CDR3 comprises 16 residues. Trimming removed 8 bases from V and 1 base from J; junction bases left unmatched: 13. Germline assignment: CDR1 MNHEY and CDR2 SVGEGT.

This clonotype was counted once. The chain carries TRBV3-2 and TRBJ2-1; TRBD2 is the table's D call and was not checked against the DNA. TRBV3-2 is assigned pseudogene status. This CDR3 region has 21 residues. The CDR3 here is CVSSQDKTSGTKIRSYNEQFF. In DNA form, the CDR3 reads TGTGTCAGCAGCCAAGATAAGACTAGCGGAACAAAGATCAGATCCTACAATGAGCAGTTCTTC.

The V gene is TRBV4-3, the J gene TRBJ2-1; TRBD2 agrees at 11 bases. Germline lookup yields CDR1 LGHNA and CDR2 YSLEER. V shed 0 bases and J 2 bases; nucleotides not matched to a gene: 3. The CDR3 spans 17 residues. CDR3 coding DNA: TGCGCCAGCAGCCAAGAGTTAGCGGGAGGGCCCTACAATGAGCAGTTCTTC. Translated: CASSQELAGGPYNEQFF.

The V call is TRBV28, the J call TRBJ1-4; unclear D gene. V dropped 5 bases and J dropped 8 bases, with 6 bases sitting between them. The CDR3 length is 11 residues. Germline CDR1 is MDHEN and CDR2 is SYDVKM. The CDR3 DNA is TGTGCCAGCAGTACCCAAGAAAAACTGTTTTTT. It yields the protein CASSTQEKLFF. Full variable domain (remainder filled in from reference TRBV28 and TRBJ1-4): DVKVTQSSRYLVKRTGEKVFLECVQDMDHENMFWYRQDPGLGLRLIYFSYDVKMKEKGDIPEGYSVSREKKERFSLILESASTNQTSMYLCASSTQEKLFFGSGTQLSVL.

The CDR3 reads CASSLVRGVGTEAFF. In DNA, the CDR3 is TGTGCCAGCAGCTTAGTGAGGGGGGTCGGCACTGAAGCTTTCTTT. The chain recombines TRBV7-6 with TRBJ1-1; maybe TRBD1 (6 bases). The V gene's germline CDR1 is SGHVS and CDR2 FNYEAQ. The CDR3 is 15 amino acids. Trimming removed 1 base from V and 4 bases from J, with 13 bases in between. The variable domain in full, with the rest retrieved from reference TRBV7-6 and TRBJ1-1, is GAGVSQSPRYKVTKRGQDVALRCDPISGHVSLYWYRQALGQGPEFLTYFNYEAQQDKSGLPNDRFSAERPEGSISTLTIQRTEQRDSAMYRCASSLVRGVGTEAFFGQGTRLTVV.

This clonotype occurred a few times. The J gene is TRBJ1-5, the V gene TRBV27, with D possibly TRBD1 on 5 matching bases. In germline, CDR1 is MNHEY, CDR2 SMNVEV (reference sequence). This CDR3 has 13 amino acids. Trimming removed 6 bases at V and 6 bases at J, with 12 bases between. The CDR3: CASSNQGGQPQHF. The CDR3 DNA reads TGTGCCAGCAGCAACCAGGGCGGTCAGCCCCAGCATTTT.

This clonotype has more than one count but fewer than ten. The chain combines TRBV12-3 or TRBV12-4 with TRBJ2-3; tentatively, D is TRBD2 (5 bases). V was pared by 8 bases and J by 9 bases, with 15 bases between. The CDR3 contains 12 residues. The CDR3 sequence is CASARVGETQYF. CDR3 nucleotides: TGTGCCAGCGCCCGAGTCGGGGAAACGCAGTATTTT.

This clonotype was observed a handful of times. The chain has TRBV20-1 and TRBJ2-1; D not certain. The CDR3 contains 15 residues. Germline values: CDR1 DFQATT, CDR2 SNEGSKA (reference sequence). The V end lost 5 bases, the J end lost 2 bases, and 16 bases lay between the germline ends. The CDR3 loop reads CSASPSIIPYNEQFF. CDR3 nucleotides: TGCAGTGCTTCGCCCTCAATTATCCCCTACAATGAGCAGTTCTTC.

The chain recombines TRBV20-1 with TRBJ2-7, with D uncertain. Trimming removed 6 bases from V and 4 bases from J, with 13 bases in between. The germline V gene has CDR1 DFQATT and CDR2 SNEGSKA (reference sequence). This CDR3 is 12 amino acids long. This CDR3 reads CSAHIRGYEQYF. The CDR3 DNA sequence: TGCAGTGCACACATCCGTGGGTACGAGCAGTACTTC.

This clonotype showed up many times. V and J are TRBV20-1 and TRBJ2-3, with D hard to call. This CDR3 is 14 amino acids long. The V gene lost 0 bases and the J gene lost 4 bases, with 11 bases spanning the gap. CDR1 DFQATT and CDR2 SNEGSKA come from the germline V gene (reference sequence). Written as DNA, the CDR3 is TGCAGTGCTAGAGACCCCCGTGGGCCAGATACGCAGTATTTT. Encoded protein: CSARDPRGPDTQYF.

This clonotype has more than one count but fewer than ten. In DNA, the CDR3 is TGTGCCAGCAGCACCAGACGAGGAACTGAAGCTTTCTTT. This gives the protein CASSTRRGTEAFF. This chain uses TRBV11-1 with TRBJ1-1, with D unclear. Trimming removed 5 bases from V and 5 bases from J, with 12 bases in between. The CDR3 is 13 amino acids. Germline CDR1 reads SGHAT; CDR2 reads FQDESV (reference sequence).

The rearrangement joins TRBV5-1 to TRBJ1-1, with 9 bases fitting TRBD1. This CDR3 is 13 amino acids long. CDR1 and CDR2 (germline): SGHRS, YFSETQ. J lost 8 bases, V lost 1 base, and 3 bases had no gene match. CDR3 sequence reads: CASSLTGGREAFF. CDR3 nucleotides: TGCGCCAGCAGCTTGACAGGGGGCCGAGAAGCTTTCTTT.